A selection of T cell receptor beta chains follows, all from one sample in a study of blood T cell repertoires in COVID-19. Using immunoSEQ multiplex PCR, the repertoire was profiled, and TCRdb retains in-frame clones only, with some absent. The sample contains about 70,000 clones, roughly 76% of which appear only once. The sample comprised peripheral blood. These receptor sequences come from a woman aged 70-85 years with acute or convalescent COVID-19. Each CDR3 is given without its conserved first and last residue. The order of the fields is CDR3 length, V gene, J gene, CDR3 protein.

15	TRBV2	TRBJ2-5	ASSEILEQPDQETQY
14	TRBV7-9	TRBJ1-1	ASSPAGPRQYTEAF
11	TRBV30	TRBJ2-3	AWGARSTDTQY
15	TRBV11-2	TRBJ1-3	ASSLDRVRLTGNTIY
12	TRBV6-2/TRBV6-3	TRBJ2-1	ASSWLAGYNEQF
15	TRBV7-8	TRBJ2-2	ASSYPNLAGVSGELF
16	TRBV6-1	TRBJ2-5	ASSEARASGGRGGTQY
13	TRBV6-6	TRBJ2-7	ASSYYDRGGNEQY
13	TRBV5-1	TRBJ1-2	ASSLTRGWSYGYT
13	TRBV28	TRBJ2-2	ASSPGGANTGELF
15	TRBV18	TRBJ1-6	ASSAGQARDGNSPLH
13	TRBV11-2	TRBJ2-1	ASSFQGANYNEQF
14	TRBV7-9	TRBJ2-1	ASSSQGLASYNEQF
9	TRBV6-5	TRBJ1-2	ASRGQGYYT
11	TRBV11-3	TRBJ1-1	ASSPGQGGQAF
14	TRBV19	TRBJ2-7	ASSRAGGGTPYEQY
11	TRBV5-1	TRBJ1-1	ASSWATGDEAF
16	TRBV19	TRBJ2-4	ASSPTGQGMVAKNIQY
13	TRBV15	TRBJ2-7	ATSRESFTGYEQY
12	TRBV28	TRBJ1-2	ASRRGTVNYGYT
10	TRBV29-1	TRBJ2-5	SVEGQVETQY
10	TRBV28	TRBJ1-2	ASGVGDYGYT
14	TRBV5-5	TRBJ2-3	ASSFARGQITDTQY